This is a list of T cell receptor beta chains from one sample in a study of early T cells in non-severe SARS-CoV-2 infection. TCRdb re-derived calls from the 5' RACE reads in MiXCR, one entry per CDR3 protein. The data contain some 59,000 distinct CDR3 sequences, around 9.3% of them seen just once; the ten biggest clones take up around 20%. The sequenced sample was whole blood. The origin of the receptors is an adult who was a healthcare worker with PCR-confirmed SARS-CoV-2 infection or an uninfected control (not recorded which). Each CDR3 is given with its conserved first and last residue.

J	V	CDR3
TRBJ2-7	TRBV7-9	CASSSGSGSYEQYF
TRBJ2-5	TRBV14	CASSLRGRMETQYF
TRBJ2-3	TRBV5-1	CASSSTSGANTQYF
TRBJ2-2	TRBV2	CAIALQGRRDTGELFF
TRBJ1-1	TRBV5-5	CASSLGTRGAEAFF
TRBJ2-2	TRBV6-1	CASGAQPYTGELFF
TRBJ1-3	TRBV6-2/TRBV6-3	CASSFLGGNTIYF
TRBJ2-7	TRBV6-2/TRBV6-3	CASSLGPTYEQYF
TRBJ1-5	TRBV7-2	CASSFDSYSNQPQHF
TRBJ1-4	TRBV25-1	CASSEPGQADEKLFF
TRBJ1-2	TRBV20-1	CSAKSGVEGYTF
TRBJ1-2	TRBV20-1	CSARTGNNYGYTF
TRBJ2-7	TRBV12-3/TRBV12-4	CASSSSYEQYF
TRBJ2-2	TRBV13	CASSYRLGPGELFF
TRBJ2-1	TRBV18	CASSGGVTYNEQFF
TRBJ2-1	TRBV5-1	CASSWTGRGQEQFF
TRBJ2-3	TRBV6-5	CASSQTRADTQYF
TRBJ2-3	TRBV27	CASTPYAGRIDTQYF
TRBJ1-2	TRBV5-1	CASSLAGDGYTF
TRBJ1-2	TRBV12-3/TRBV12-4	CASTLLLSTNYGYTF
TRBJ2-1	TRBV25-1	CASSEYKGTRSGNEQFF
TRBJ2-5	TRBV6-2/TRBV6-3	CASTKTGLAGTQYF
TRBJ1-4	TRBV5-1	CASETRGVEKLFF
TRBJ2-1	TRBV2	CASSGSSGGANEQFF
TRBJ1-2	TRBV2	CASTGIEGYTF
TRBJ1-1	TRBV2	CASSPMGRNTEAFF
TRBJ2-3	TRBV10-3	CAISESQEDTQYF
TRBJ2-7	TRBV6-1	CASSARQDEQYF
TRBJ2-1	TRBV28	CASSAAAGYRNEQFF
TRBJ1-1	TRBV19	CASSLLDRDETEAFF
TRBJ1-2	TRBV5-1	CASSLEYSGYTF
TRBJ2-1	TRBV4-1	CASSQESVAGALSYNEQFF
TRBJ2-1	TRBV5-1	CASSLGQLNEQFF
TRBJ1-3	TRBV9	CASSRMSGNTIYF
TRBJ1-4	TRBV3-1	CASSRTGHRDDSEKLFF
TRBJ2-1	TRBV12-3/TRBV12-4	CASSLTAFAEQFF
TRBJ1-6	TRBV4-2	CASSQEGYDNSPLHF
TRBJ1-4	TRBV30	CAWSPNEKLFF
TRBJ2-7	TRBV6-6	CASSLQIDSPYEQYF
TRBJ2-3	TRBV7-9	CASSSGTGSTDTQYF
TRBJ1-3	TRBV20-1	CSARRTGGKGNTIYF
TRBJ1-5	TRBV7-9	CASSLEGIGNQPQHF
TRBJ2-1	TRBV19	CASSMTAEVGEQFF
TRBJ1-6	TRBV2	CASSELRSSPLHF
TRBJ1-2	TRBV25-1	CASRDRLGYGYTF
TRBJ2-1	TRBV7-2	CASSPRERGGSYNEQFF
TRBJ2-1	TRBV25-1	CASSDQTSGEQFF
TRBJ2-5	TRBV7-9	CASSLRSSGKETQYF
TRBJ1-5	TRBV5-1	CASSLVAEKKPQHF
TRBJ2-3	TRBV7-9	CASSLWSTSRDTQYF
TRBJ1-1	TRBV4-1	CASSQVIAGKTEAFF
TRBJ2-3	TRBV4-1	CASSRLPTDTQYF
TRBJ2-1	TRBV20-1	CSARTLGGNEQFF
TRBJ2-7	TRBV20-1	CSARKPPGQDSYEQYF
TRBJ2-5	TRBV3-1	CASSPRGIETQYF
TRBJ1-1	TRBV12-3/TRBV12-4	CASSLLGPRVDTEAFF